A selection of T cell receptor beta chains follows, all from one sample in a study of human T cells and chemical hapten exposure. MiXCR was run by TCRdb on the RACE reads, yielding one entry per CDR3 protein. The sample has approximately 60,000 distinct CDR3 sequences, about 9.6% seen once; the top ten hold 13%. This specimen consisted of whole blood, obtained in connection with sensitization to the hapten diphenylcyclopropenone (DPC). The receptors stem from a woman aged 35 to 49 with alopecia areata. Some clones in this sample may be carry-over from other donors' samples. Each CDR3 is given with its conserved first and last residue. The D gene is left open where the match is weak. Clone size is not always given. Where it is, it says once, few, many or a class for expanded clones.

j_gene,v_gene,d_gene,abundance,CDR3nt,CDR3aa
TRBJ2-3,TRBV7-8,TRBD2,-,TGTGCCAGCAGCTTAGGGCCTGGCGGGGGAATAGATACGCAGTATTTT,CASSLGPGGGIDTQYF
TRBJ2-1,TRBV7-6,TRBD2,many,TGTGCCAGCAGCTTGAAGCGGGGGGGCAACAATGAGCAGTTCTTC,CASSLKRGGNNEQFF
TRBJ2-1,TRBV20-1,-,few,TGCAGTGCAGGCGATGTGGGGCATTTCGTCGGTGCGCAGTTCTTC,CSAGDVGHFVGAQFF
TRBJ2-4,TRBV5-6,TRBD1,-,TGTGCCAGCAGCCCGGGGACAGTAAAAAACATTCAGTACTTC,CASSPGTVKNIQYF
TRBJ2-3,TRBV5-8,TRBD1,many,TGTGCCAGCAGCTGGGGACAGAGCACAGATACGCAGTATTTT,CASSWGQSTDTQYF
TRBJ1-5,TRBV28,TRBD1,few,TGTGCCAGCAGGGGTACCGGGACAGAAAGTCAGCCCCAGCATTTT,CASRGTGTESQPQHF
TRBJ2-3,TRBV12-3/TRBV12-4,-,few,TGTGCCAGCAGGCCTAGCGTTTCCGATACGCAGTATTTT,CASRPSVSDTQYF
TRBJ2-1,TRBV7-2,-,-,TGTGCCAGCAGCTTAGCGGTGGGGCCCAATGAGCAGTTCTTC,CASSLAVGPNEQFF
TRBJ1-4,TRBV7-6,TRBD1,many,TGTGCCAGCAGCTTTCAACAGGGGCTGGGGGAAAAACTGTTTTTT,CASSFQQGLGEKLFF
TRBJ2-3,TRBV7-9,-,few,TGTGCCAGCAGCTCGAGGCTAACTGATACGCAGTATTTT,CASSSRLTDTQYF
TRBJ2-7,TRBV6-2/TRBV6-3,TRBD2,many,TGTGCCAGCACCAGACTAGCGGAAGACGAGCAGTACTTC,CASTRLAEDEQYF
TRBJ2-6,TRBV12-3/TRBV12-4,-,-,TGTGCCAGCAGTTTCCGGACACAGGCCAACGTCCTGACTTTC,CASSFRTQANVLTF
TRBJ2-7,TRBV5-4,-,many,TGTGCCAGCAGCCCGGACATAATGGACGAGCAGTACTTC,CASSPDIMDEQYF
TRBJ2-3,TRBV4-1,TRBD2,-,TGCGCCAGCAGCCAAGAAAGGCGGGGGTCTAGCACAGATACGCAGTATTTT,CASSQERRGSSTDTQYF
TRBJ2-1,TRBV10-3,-,few,TGTGCCACAATGGGAGGGACAGGCGCTTACAATGAGCAGTTCTTC,CATMGGTGAYNEQFF
TRBJ1-2,TRBV29-1,TRBD1,-,TGCAGCGGCGGGGACAGCTATGGCTACACCTTC,CSGGDSYGYTF
TRBJ2-7,TRBV29-1,-,many,TGCAGCGCCGCCCGGACTGACTCCTACGAGCAGTACTTC,CSAARTDSYEQYF
TRBJ1-3,TRBV3-2,-,many,TGTGCCAGCAGCCAAGAGGGCGGTGGAGGGACCGTCTCTGGAAACACCATATATTTT,CASSQEGGGGTVSGNTIYF
TRBJ2-6,TRBV5-8,-,-,TGTGCCAGCAGCCCGCGCGGGACCTCTGGGGCCAACGTCCTGACTTTC,CASSPRGTSGANVLTF
TRBJ2-3,TRBV4-1,-,few,TGCGCCAGCAGCCAAGGCCAGGGGTATACGCAGTATTTT,CASSQGQGYTQYF
TRBJ2-5,TRBV28,-,-,TGTGCCAGCAGTCCAGTGCAGGGGAGCCAGTACTTC,CASSPVQGSQYF
TRBJ2-2,TRBV6-4,-,many,TGTGCCAGCAGTGTTGGGGATTTCACCGGGGAGCTGTTTTTT,CASSVGDFTGELFF
TRBJ2-7,TRBV4-2,-,many,TGTGCCAGCAGCCAAGAGGGTATAATAAGCTACGAGCAGTACTTC,CASSQEGIISYEQYF
TRBJ2-3,TRBV9,-,-,TGTGCCAGCAGCGTCGGCCGTTTCTTAACAGATACGCAGTATTTT,CASSVGRFLTDTQYF
TRBJ1-6,TRBV15,-,many,TGTGCCACATCCGGGGACCTAAATTCACCCCTCCACTTT,CATSGDLNSPLHF
TRBJ2-1,TRBV30,-,-,TGTGCCTGGAGTTTCTCCTACAATGAGCAGTTCTTC,CAWSFSYNEQFF
TRBJ2-7,TRBV7-2,-,-,TGTGCCAGCAGCCCGCTGAGGGGCTTGAGGTACGAGCAGTACTTC,CASSPLRGLRYEQYF
TRBJ2-2,TRBV4-1,TRBD2,many,TGCGCCAGCAGCCAGGCTACTAGCGTCGGGGAGCTGTTTTTT,CASSQATSVGELFF
TRBJ2-7,TRBV7-9,-,few,TGTGCCAGCAGCTTAGGATGGTGGGTACTCTTC,CASSLGWWVLF
TRBJ2-3,TRBV6-5,TRBD2,-,TGTGCCAGCAGTTATAGACTAGCGGGGGCAGATACGCAGTATTTT,CASSYRLAGADTQYF
TRBJ2-6,TRBV11-2,-,-,TGTGCCACACGGACGCTCTCTGGGGCCAACGTCCTGACTTTC,CATRTLSGANVLTF
TRBJ2-3,TRBV29-1,-,-,TGCAGCGATTCCGGAGCGGCAGATACGCAGTATTTT,CSDSGAADTQYF
TRBJ2-1,TRBV4-1,TRBD2,-,TGCGCCAGCAGCCAAGCGCTAGTAGCGGGGGCCGGTCGGTTCTTC,CASSQALVAGAGRFF
TRBJ1-5,TRBV4-3,TRBD1,many,TGCGCCAGCAGCCAAGGGACAGGGCCGAGGCCCCAGCATTTT,CASSQGTGPRPQHF
TRBJ1-4,TRBV7-2,-,-,TGTGCCAGCAGCTTCGCCAGGGTGGATGAAAAACTGTTTTTT,CASSFARVDEKLFF
TRBJ2-7,TRBV29-1,-,many,TGCAGCGTTGAACGTACGAACGAGCAGTACTTC,CSVERTNEQYF
TRBJ1-6,TRBV20-1,TRBD1,many,TGCAGTGCTAGTGTGACAGGGGGGGGTTCACCCCTCCACTTT,CSASVTGGGSPLHF
TRBJ2-2,TRBV9,-,-,TGTGCCAGCAGCCTCCGGTCCGTCACCGGGGAGCTGTTTTTT,CASSLRSVTGELFF
TRBJ1-2,TRBV5-5,TRBD1,many,TGTGCCAGCAGCCAAGGACAGGGCTATAATGGCTACACCTTC,CASSQGQGYNGYTF
TRBJ2-7,TRBV6-2/TRBV6-3,TRBD1,-,TGTGCCAGCAGTGCGTATACCGGGACAGGGTATACTAACGGGCAGTACTTC,CASSAYTGTGYTNGQYF
TRBJ2-7,TRBV9,-,many,TGTGCCAGCAGTCCTAGGGGCGGAGAGGAGCAGTACTTC,CASSPRGGEEQYF
TRBJ1-4,TRBV15,-,-,TGTGCCACCAGCAGAAACAGGGAAGGGGTTGAAAAACTGTTTTTT,CATSRNREGVEKLFF
TRBJ1-5,TRBV6-2/TRBV6-3,-,many,TGTGCCAGCAGGGAAGGGCGCCAGCCCCAGCATTTT,CASREGRQPQHF
TRBJ1-2,TRBV12-3/TRBV12-4,-,many,TGTGCCAGCAGATCTATGACAGCTAACTATGGCTACACCTTC,CASRSMTANYGYTF
TRBJ2-6,TRBV15,-,many,TGTGCCACCAGCAGGGCGGGGGCCAACGTCCTGACTTTC,CATSRAGANVLTF
TRBJ1-1,TRBV29-1,-,-,TGCAGCGTTGAAGTAACAGGGACTGAAGCTTTCTTT,CSVEVTGTEAFF
TRBJ2-4,TRBV20-1,TRBD2,many,TGCAGTGCGGAGCGGGGTAAAAACATTCAGTACTTC,CSAERGKNIQYF
TRBJ1-6,TRBV30,TRBD1,many,TGTGCCTGGAGTGAGACAGGGACTTCACCCCTCCACTTT,CAWSETGTSPLHF
TRBJ2-7,TRBV20-1,-,-,TGCAGTGCTAGACCCCGGGGTACCTACGAGCAGTACTTC,CSARPRGTYEQYF
TRBJ2-2,TRBV7-2,TRBD1,few,TGTGCCAGCAGCCACAGGGGGCATAACACCGGGGAGCTGTTTTTT,CASSHRGHNTGELFF
TRBJ2-5,TRBV4-1,-,once,TGCGCCAGCAGCCAGAATACCGGGACAATGGAAGAGACCCAGTACTTC,CASSQNTGTMEETQYF
TRBJ1-5,TRBV6-2/TRBV6-3,-,many,TGTGCCAGCAGTTACGAAGCAGACATTTATAGCAATCAGCCCCAGCATTTT,CASSYEADIYSNQPQHF
TRBJ1-5,TRBV12-3/TRBV12-4,TRBD1,many,TGTGCCAGCAGGTTAACAGGGGACAAGCCCCAGCATTTT,CASRLTGDKPQHF